The 14 T cell receptor beta chains given below trace back to one sample, sequenced in a study of shared clonotypes between healthy human individuals. Profiled with immunoSEQ multiplex PCR; TCRdb holds only in-frame clones, not every one. The sample includes over a million clones, over 95% of them seen just once. The sample was naive CD4+ T cells sorted from blood. Subset here: CD45RA+ positively selected. The receptor source for this set is a man younger than 40 in good health.

The chain recombines TRBV5-1 with TRBJ2-3; a weak D match, TRBD2 (5 bases). Trimming cost V 2 bases and J 2 bases, with 9 bases left between them. CDR1 SGHRS and CDR2 YFSETQ come from the germline V gene. The CDR3 covers 14 residues. CDR3 loop: CASSLREATDTQYF. The CDR3 nucleotides read TGCGCCAGCAGCTTACGGGAAGCCACAGATACGCAGTATTTT.

This chain connects TRBV27 to TRBJ2-3; TRBD2 matches 10 bases. The V gene end was trimmed by 3 bases and the J gene end by 4 bases; junction bases not matched to a gene: 4. Germline values: CDR1 MNHEY, CDR2 SMNVEV (reference sequence). This CDR3 contains 15 residues. The CDR3 loop is CASSLVAGGADTQYF. In DNA form, the CDR3 reads TGTGCCAGCAGTTTGGTAGCGGGAGGTGCAGATACGCAGTATTTT.

This chain uses TRBV19 with TRBJ2-2; TRBD1 matches 8 bases. Germline CDR1 is LNHDA and CDR2 is SQIVND (reference sequence). CDR3 length: 13 amino acids. The J segment lost 4 bases and the V segment lost 9 bases, leaving 4 bases of the junction unmatched. CDR3 in DNA: TGTGCCAGCAGGGGGCCGATCACCGGGGAGCTGTTTTTT. It is translated as CASRGPITGELFF. The whole variable domain, remainder taken from reference TRBV19 and TRBJ2-2, is DGGITQSPKYLFRKEGQNVTLSCEQNLNHDAMYWYRQDPGQGLRLIYYSQIVNDFQKGDIAEGYSVSREKKESFPLTVTSAQKNPTAFYLCASRGPITGELFFGEGSRLTVL.

This sequence joins TRBV15 and TRBJ2-7, with TRBD2 matching 14 bases. V was pared by 0 bases and J by 6 bases, with 10 bases of the junction left unmatched. Per germline, CDR1 LNHNV and CDR2 YYDKDF (reference sequence). CDR3 length: 18 residues. The CDR3 DNA sequence: TGTGCCACCAGCAGAGACCTTGCCGGGGGACTAGCGGGAGTCGAGCAGTACTTC. Protein: CATSRDLAGGLAGVEQYF.

The rearrangement uses TRBV10-1 and TRBJ2-3; no firm D call. V was trimmed by 4 bases and J by 8 bases, leaving 13 bases between them. CDR3 length: 13 residues. The germline V gene has CDR1 WNHNN and CDR2 SYGVQD (reference sequence). The CDR3 DNA is TGCGCCAGCAGTGTAACTCGCTGGGGTACGCAGTATTTT. Encoded protein: CASSVTRWGTQYF.

The table lists this clone with a count of one. V is TRBV27 and J is TRBJ1-2; D perhaps matches TRBD1 (6 bases). V lost 0 bases and J lost 9, with 20 bases in between. CDR1 is MNHEY and CDR2 is SMNVEV in the germline V gene (reference sequence). The CDR3 is 16 amino acids. The CDR3 coding sequence is TGTGCCAGCAGTTTATCTCGAGAAAGGGGAAGGGGGAGCTACACCTTC. This encodes CASSLSRERGRGSYTF.

The count of this clone is one. This chain links TRBV6-6 with TRBJ2-7, with a weak D call TRBD1 (5 bases). The CDR3 loop spans 15 amino acids. With 2 bases removed from V and 2 bases from J, the gap between germline ends came to 13 bases. CDR1 is MNHNY, CDR2 SVGAGI, per germline (reference sequence). The CDR3 bases are TGTGCCAGCAGTTACGTACCACGACAGACCTACGAGCAGTACTTC. Its translation: CASSYVPRQTYEQYF.

The chain has TRBV5-5 and TRBJ2-2; 9 bases map to TRBD1. Germline V gene sequence: CDR1 SGHKS, CDR2 YYEKEE (reference sequence). The CDR3 is 17 amino acids. V shed 5 bases, J shed 8 bases, and the junction held 16 bases outside the gene matches. CDR3 loop: CASRSTGGTYISGELFF. In nucleotides, the CDR3 is TGTGCCAGCAGAAGTACAGGGGGCACATATATTAGTGGGGAGCTGTTTTTT.

The chain has TRBV2 and TRBJ2-7; D not resolved. CDR3 length equals 13 residues. Trimming took 6 bases from V and 3 from J, leaving 12 bases between them. Per germline, CDR1 SNHLY and CDR2 FYNNEI. CDR3 DNA: TGTGCCAGCAGGGACGGTGTAAGCTACGAGCAGTACTTC. Encoded protein: CASRDGVSYEQYF. Variable domain in full (rest from reference TRBV2 and TRBJ2-7): EPEVTQTPSHQVTQMGQEVILRCVPISNHLYFYWYRQILGQKVEFLVSFYNNEISEKSEIFDDQFSVERPDGSNFTLKIRSTKLEDSAMYFCASRDGVSYEQYFGPGTRLTVT.

Here the CDR3 reads CASSPGLAGETQYF. The DNA of the CDR3 is TGTGCCAGCAGCCCGGGACTAGCGGGCGAGACCCAGTACTTC. The V and J genes are TRBV5-4 and TRBJ2-5; TRBD2 agrees at 12 bases. The V gene's germline CDR1 is SGHNT and CDR2 YYREEE (reference sequence). Unmatched junction bases numbered 3, after V lost 4 bases and J lost 5 bases. This CDR3 has 14 amino acids.

In regard to this clone: This CDR3 is also generated by other DNA sequences in the sample. The chain joins TRBV5-1 to TRBJ2-7, with TRBD2 identical over 9 bases. The CDR3 contains 15 residues. V lost 0 bases to trimming and J lost 0 bases; unmatched junction nucleotides: 1. Per the germline V gene, CDR1 is SGHRS and CDR2 is YFSETQ. The CDR3 region is CASSLALAGSYEQYF. CDR3 DNA: TGCGCCAGCAGCTTGGCACTAGCGGGCTCCTACGAGCAGTACTTC.

This chain connects TRBV2 to TRBJ2-2; D is perhaps TRBD1 or TRBD2 (5 bases each). This CDR3 has 12 residues. The V gene's germline CDR1 is SNHLY and CDR2 FYNNEI. With 6 bases removed from V and 6 bases from J, the gap between germline ends came to 8 bases. CDR3 coding DNA: TGTGCCAGCAGGATGGGGGCCGGGGAGCTGTTTTTT. Its translation: CASRMGAGELFF. Full variable domain (remainder filled in from reference TRBV2 and TRBJ2-2): EPEVTQTPSHQVTQMGQEVILRCVPISNHLYFYWYRQILGQKVEFLVSFYNNEISEKSEIFDDQFSVERPDGSNFTLKIRSTKLEDSAMYFCASRMGAGELFFGEGSRLTVL.

The V gene is TRBV10-2, the J gene TRBJ2-3; the D gene is possibly TRBD1 (5 bases). V was shortened by 1 base and J by 4 bases, with 6 bases between the two germline ends. Germline CDR1 WSHSY, CDR2 SAAADI. The CDR3 has 13 residues. The CDR3 reads CASSELGPDTQYF. The DNA for the CDR3 is TGCGCCAGCAGTGAGTTGGGGCCAGATACGCAGTATTTT.

This chain uses TRBV5-4 with TRBJ2-5; D might be TRBD1 (6 bases). The CDR3 loop spans 13 amino acids. Deletions cut 1 base from V and 3 bases from J, with 7 bases between. Germline V gene lookup returns CDR1 SGHNT and CDR2 YYREEE (reference sequence). CDR3 sequence (DNA): TGTGCCAGCAGCTTGAAGGGGGAAGAGACCCAGTACTTC. This gives the protein CASSLKGEETQYF.